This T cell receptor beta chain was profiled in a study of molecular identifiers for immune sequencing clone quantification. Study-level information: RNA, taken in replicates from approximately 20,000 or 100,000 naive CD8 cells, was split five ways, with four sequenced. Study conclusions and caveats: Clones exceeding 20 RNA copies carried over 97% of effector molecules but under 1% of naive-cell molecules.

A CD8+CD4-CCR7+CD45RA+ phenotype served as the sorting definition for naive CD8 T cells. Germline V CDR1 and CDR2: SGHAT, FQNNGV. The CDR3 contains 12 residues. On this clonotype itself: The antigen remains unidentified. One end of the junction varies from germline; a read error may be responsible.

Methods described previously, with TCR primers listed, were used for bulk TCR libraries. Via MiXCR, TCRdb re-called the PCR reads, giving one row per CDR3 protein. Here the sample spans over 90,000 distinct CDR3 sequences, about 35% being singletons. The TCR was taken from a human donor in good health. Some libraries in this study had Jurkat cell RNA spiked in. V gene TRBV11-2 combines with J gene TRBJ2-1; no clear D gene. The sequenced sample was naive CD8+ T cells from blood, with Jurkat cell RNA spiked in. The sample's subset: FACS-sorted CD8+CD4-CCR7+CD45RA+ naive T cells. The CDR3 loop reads CASCFLPYEQFF. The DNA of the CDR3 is TGTGCCAGCTGCTTCCTCCCATATGAGCAGTTCTTC.